The 12 T cell receptor beta chains listed next were all sequenced from one sample in a study of blood T cell repertoires in COVID-19. The repertoire was sequenced with immunoSEQ multiplex PCR; TCRdb's copy has only in-frame clones and lacks some. The sample holds about 120,000 clones; less than 90% are singletons and the top ten take approximately 10%. The sample comprised peripheral blood. Receptor source: a man older than 75 with acute or convalescent COVID-19.

The V gene is TRBV30, the J gene TRBJ1-5, with a possible D match to TRBD1 (6 bases). From germline, CDR1 is GTSNPN and CDR2 SVGIG (reference sequence). The V end lost 3 bases, the J end lost 4 bases, and 10 bases lay between the germline ends. The CDR3 has 13 residues. Here the CDR3 reads CAWRDRENQPQHF. CDR3 coding DNA: TGTGCCTGGAGGGACAGAGAGAATCAGCCCCAGCATTTT.

The chain is built from TRBV5-8 and TRBJ2-1; the D gene is possibly TRBD2 (6 bases). There are 16 residues in the CDR3. The V gene lost 1 base and the J gene lost 8 bases, with 19 bases spanning the gap. Germline V gene data show CDR1 as SGHTS and CDR2 as YDEGEE. Here the CDR3 DNA reads TGTGCCAGCAGCTTGCAGGAGGGGTTGGCGGGATATGAGCAGTTCTTC. It is translated as CASSLQEGLAGYEQFF.

The CDR3 bases are TGTGCCAGCAGTTTTTCGGACTATGGCTACACCTTC. Encoded protein: CASSFSDYGYTF. The chain joins TRBV12-3 or TRBV12-4 to TRBJ1-2, with D hard to call. Between the trimmed V and J ends, which lost 3 bases and 3 bases, there was a span of 5 bases. The CDR3 runs 12 residues.

The CDR3 DNA reads as TGTGCCGCAGGGCAGATAAACACTGAAGCTTTCTTT. This sequence encodes CAAGQINTEAFF. The chain couples TRBV25-1 to TRBJ1-1, with D maybe TRBD1 (5 bases). Trimming cost V 11 bases and J 2 bases, with 12 bases left between them. The CDR3 consists of 12 residues. Per the germline V gene, CDR1 is MGHDK and CDR2 is SYGVNS.

The J gene is TRBJ1-1, the V gene TRBV18; possible D gene TRBD1, 5 bases. This CDR3 spans 14 amino acids. Germline CDR1 KGHSH, CDR2 LQKENI. Trimming took 3 bases from V and 4 from J, leaving 12 bases between them. As DNA, the CDR3 is TGTGCCAGCTCACCCCAGGGATTTACCACTGAAGCTTTCTTT. Translating it yields CASSPQGFTTEAFF.

The CDR3 loop is CASGSRESNQPQHF. CDR3 nucleotide sequence: TGTGCTAGTGGTTCCAGGGAAAGCAATCAGCCCCAGCATTTT. V and J are TRBV12-5 and TRBJ1-5; possibly TRBD1 for D (5 bases). The V gene's germline CDR1 is LGHNT and CDR2 FRNRAP. The germline V and J ends were trimmed by 4 bases and 1 base, with 8 bases remaining between them. There are 14 residues in the CDR3.

The DNA of the CDR3 is TGCGCCAGCAGCTTGACGGACAATATCTATGGCTACACCTTC. Its protein is CASSLTDNIYGYTF. The chain joins TRBV5-1 to TRBJ1-2, with D possibly matching TRBD1 (5 bases). V lost 1 base to trimming and J lost 4 bases, with 11 bases between them. This CDR3 has 14 residues. The germline V gene has CDR1 SGHRS and CDR2 YFSETQ. The full variable domain, in which reference TRBV5-1 and TRBJ1-2 provide the parts outside the CDR3, is KAGVTQTPRYLIKTRGQQVTLSCSPISGHRSVSWYQQTPGQGLQFLFEYFSETQRNKGNFPGRFSGRQFSNSRSEMNVSTLELGDSALYLCASSLTDNIYGYTFGSGTRLTVV.

The chain links TRBV6-6 to TRBJ2-4; 7 bases match TRBD1. The germline CDR1 and CDR2 sequences are MNHNY and SVGAGI (reference sequence). CDR3 size: 12 residues. V gave up 5 bases and J gave up 8 bases; unmatched junction bases: 3. This CDR3 reads CASSTQGDIQYF. The CDR3 DNA sequence: TGTGCCAGCAGTACCCAGGGGGACATTCAGTACTTC.

V is TRBV11-1 and J is TRBJ2-3; tentative D call: TRBD1 (5 bases). The CDR3 covers 16 residues. Trimming stripped 5 bases from V and 2 bases from J, with 17 bases between. Germline V gene data show CDR1 as SGHAT and CDR2 as FQDESV (reference sequence). CDR3 bases: TGTGCCAGCAGCCAACGACAGTCTCGTGTCACAGATACGCAGTATTTT. Encoded protein: CASSQRQSRVTDTQYF.

This rearrangement joins TRBV5-1 to TRBJ2-5; possible D gene TRBD1, 6 bases. The CDR3 extends over 15 amino acids. Germline values: CDR1 SGHRS, CDR2 YFSETQ. Trimming took 4 bases from V and 5 from J, leaving 18 bases between them. This CDR3 is CASSPTGLGWETQYF. In DNA, the CDR3 is TGCGCCAGCAGCCCGACAGGCCTCGGGTGGGAGACCCAGTACTTC.

This chain joins TRBV4-2 and TRBJ2-3; 7 bases match TRBD2. Germline V CDR1 and CDR2: LGHNA, YNFKEQ. CDR3 length: 16 residues. The V segment lost 1 base and the J segment 1 base; nucleotides outside the gene matches: 5. The CDR3 DNA follows: TGTGCCAGCAGCCAAGGGCTAGCGGCCGGCACAGATACGCAGTATTTT. Amino acids: CASSQGLAAGTDTQYF.

The CDR3 sequence is CASSQGLAGDTGELFF. CDR3 sequence (DNA): TGTGCCAGCAGCCAGGGACTAGCGGGGGACACCGGGGAGCTGTTTTTT. The chain has TRBV7-9 and TRBJ2-2; 14 bases line up with TRBD2. V shed 5 bases, J shed 3 bases, and the junction held 2 bases outside the gene matches. The CDR3 runs 16 residues. In germline, CDR1 is SEHNR, CDR2 FQNEAQ (reference sequence).